This entry concerns a single TCR beta chain. The data were taken from a study of blood T cell repertoires in COVID-19. V lost 5 bases and J 1 base, leaving 14 bases between the germline ends. The CDR3 totals 15 residues. Germline V CDR1 and CDR2: SGHVS, FQNEAQ. In the authors' workflow: For nucleated cells, counts were estimated from reference gene primer amplification. Only in-frame clones appear in the TCRdb table, and some are missing; sequencing was by immunoSEQ multiplex PCR. From that table come the V and J calls and clone size; the DNA was used to work out D and trimming. The sample holds a few hundred thousand clones, roughly 90% seen once. Individuals aged about 18 to 100 years were recruited from approximately 24 US areas. Recovered Cohort 3 donors showed two negative PCRs, clearance, or symptom resolution.

The source is a woman between 40 and 50 years old who had recovered from COVID-19. The J gene is TRBJ1-2, the V gene TRBV7-8, with unresolved D. Sequencing was carried out using PBMCs or T cells enriched from blood (not recorded which). The CDR3 here is CASSAALKSNYGYTF. The CDR3 DNA reads TGTGCCAGCAGCGCCGCCTTAAAGAGTAACTATGGCTACACCTTC.